This T cell receptor (beta chain) is from a study of T cells in narcolepsy. Study-level points and caveats: Autoreactive clone sequences were missing from some blood memory CD4+ repertoires.

After removal of 0 bases from V and 4 bases from J, the junction contained 5 bases not matched to a gene. The CDR3 has 15 residues. CDR1 and CDR2 from the germline V gene are MNHEY and SMNVEV (reference sequence). As concerns this clone: Its specificity is unknown.

Here immunoSEQ multiplex PCR was the method, and the copy in TCRdb shows in-frame clones only, minus some. The profile shows around 25,000 clones, approximately 83% of them singletons. Sequences were obtained from CD45RA- memory CD4+ T cells from PBMCs. The sequence came from a human donor with narcolepsy. The V and J genes are TRBV27 and TRBJ2-7; 8 nucleotides line up with TRBD1. DNA of the CDR3: TGTGCCAGCAGTTTATCCGGGACAGGCGGATACGAGCAGTACTTC. Its translation: CASSLSGTGGYEQYF.